This T cell receptor beta chain was obtained from a study of cytomegalovirus exposure and HLA in healthy donors. Study-wide points: It was reported that the classifier diagnosed cytomegalovirus status with high specificity and sensitivity in both the original and validation cohorts. Cytomegalovirus-associated status was assigned to fewer than 200 TCR beta chains. A later analysis found first-cohort TCR clusters tended to co-occur in the 130 or so validation repertoires.

The data were produced by immunoSEQ multiplex PCR, yet TCRdb's version contains in-frame clones alone and is incomplete. The table has roughly 48,000 clones, about 93% seen once; the top ten hold approximately 7.8%. Notes on this clone: Its antigen is currently unknown.

The donors were in the approximately 120-subject validation cohort; that cohort was separate from the approximately 700-subject first cohort. This receptor was taken from a woman aged 18-29 years in good health and CMV-seropositive. The sample was PBMCs.

Here the CDR3 DNA reads TGTGCCAGCAGCCTTAACCCAGGGGGTGGAAACACCATATATTTT. As protein: CASSLNPGGGNTIYF. The genes are TRBV11-2 and TRBJ1-3; 7 positions match TRBD1. The CDR3 covers 15 residues. Losses at the gene ends were 5 bases for V and 3 bases for J; bases not matched to a gene: 7. Per the germline V gene, CDR1 is SGHAT and CDR2 is FQNNGV.